These 8 T cell receptor beta chains share one sample of origin, sequenced in a study of radiotherapy plus CTLA-4 blockade in lung cancer. The data were produced by immunoSEQ multiplex PCR, yet TCRdb's version contains in-frame clones alone and is incomplete. The sample includes just over 35,000 clones, 85% seen only once; the top ten take about 5.3%. The sequencing used peripheral blood, collected from a patient treated with radiotherapy plus ipilimumab. The receptors were sampled from a human donor with non-small cell lung cancer who had stable disease on radiotherapy plus ipilimumab.

This chain connects TRBV19 to TRBJ2-7, with 9 bases matching TRBD2. The CDR3 is made up of 14 amino acids. The J segment lost 7 bases and the V segment lost 9 bases, leaving 13 bases of the junction unmatched. CDR1 is LNHDA, CDR2 SQIVND, per germline (reference sequence). The CDR3: CASSLGTSLGEQYF. CDR3 bases: TGTGCCAGCAGCCTCGGGACTAGCCTTGGGGAGCAGTACTTC.

This clone showed up just once. V usage is TRBV10-2 and J usage is TRBJ2-1; 14 bases map to TRBD2. The CDR3 consists of 16 residues. With V trimmed by 2 bases and J by 9 bases, 6 bases remained unmatched. The germline CDR1 and CDR2 sequences are WSHSY and SAAADI. In nucleotides, the CDR3 is TGCGCCAGCAGTGAGGAGACTAGCGGGAGGGCCGGTGAGCAGTTCTTC. Translating it yields CASSEETSGRAGEQFF.

V and J are TRBV19 and TRBJ2-3; a possible D gene is TRBD1 (5 bases). Germline assignment: CDR1 LNHDA and CDR2 SQIVND (reference sequence). V shed 6 bases and J shed 4 bases, with 17 bases lying between them. CDR3 length equals 15 residues. CDR3 DNA: TGTGCCAGTAGCAGACAGCGACCCCCCGCAGATACGCAGTATTTT. Its translation is CASSRQRPPADTQYF.

V and J are TRBV11-3 and TRBJ2-2; TRBD2 matches 13 bases. Germline values: CDR1 SGHNT, CDR2 YENEEA. The CDR3 extends over 15 amino acids. The V segment lost 5 bases and the J segment 6 bases; nucleotides outside the gene matches: 3. Written as DNA, the CDR3 is TGTGCCAGCAGCGAACTAGCGGGAGGGGCCGGGGAGCTGTTTTTT. It is translated as CASSELAGGAGELFF.

The chain joins TRBV30 to TRBJ1-2, with D unresolved. The CDR3 runs 13 residues. CDR1 is GTSNPN, CDR2 SVGIG, per germline (reference sequence). V gave up 0 bases and J gave up 2 bases, with 7 bases separating them. The CDR3 loop is CAWSVRRNYGYTF. CDR3 in DNA: TGTGCCTGGAGTGTGAGGCGGAACTATGGCTACACCTTC.

The chain has TRBV2 and TRBJ2-5; 9 bases match TRBD1. The J segment lost 4 bases and the V segment lost 7 bases, leaving 10 bases of the junction unmatched. The CDR3 length is 15 residues. Germline V CDR1 and CDR2: SNHLY, FYNNEI. CDR3 sequence reads: CASTRTGEIGETQYF. CDR3 bases: TGTGCCAGCACTAGGACAGGGGAGATTGGAGAGACCCAGTACTTC. The variable domain in full, completed from reference TRBV2 and TRBJ2-5, reads EPEVTQTPSHQVTQMGQEVILRCVPISNHLYFYWYRQILGQKVEFLVSFYNNEISEKSEIFDDQFSVERPDGSNFTLKIRSTKLEDSAMYFCASTRTGEIGETQYFGPGTRLLVL.

The gene calls are TRBV4-2 and TRBJ2-2; tentative D call: TRBD2 (6 bases). There are 18 residues in the CDR3. The V and J ends lost 3 bases and 8 bases respectively, with 25 bases between them. CDR1 LGHNA and CDR2 YNFKEQ come from the germline V gene. The CDR3 DNA reads as TGTGCCAGCAGCCATGGTCGACCAACGGGAGTGGTTTTAGGGGAGCTGTTTTTT. Its protein is CASSHGRPTGVVLGELFF.

The DNA for the CDR3 is TGTGCCAGCAGCGCCATAGCGGGAGGTGGGAATGAGCAGTTCTTC. Protein sequence: CASSAIAGGGNEQFF. The chain recombines TRBV9 with TRBJ2-1; 10 bases match TRBD2. Germline V gene sequence: CDR1 SGDLS, CDR2 YYNGEE. V was clipped by 3 bases and J by 7 bases; unmatched bases: 7. CDR3 size: 15 residues.